The clone carrying this T cell receptor (beta chain) has more than one count but fewer than ten. Antigen specificity is unknown. The record originates from a study of CD8 T cells in ankylosing spondylitis. General observations from the study: Characteristic, it appeared, of ankylosing spondylitis blood was a TCR beta motif of eight highly homologous variants.

MiXCR was run by TCRdb on the 5' RACE reads, yielding one entry per CDR3 protein. The sample shows 250,000 to 350,000 distinct CDR3 sequences, around 7.6% of them seen only once. This CDR3 is 15 amino acids long. From germline, CDR1 is SGHDT and CDR2 YYEEEE. The trim removed 4 bases at V and 7 bases at J, leaving 12 bases unmatched. The material sequenced was blood, either unsorted or a sorted T cell fraction (not recorded which). The rearrangement links TRBV5-6 to TRBJ2-7, with 9 bases aligning to TRBD2. The sequence derives from a male donor with ankylosing spondylitis. DNA for the CDR3: TGTGCCAGCAGCCCGGGTGCGGGAGGGCCGGGGGAGCAGTACTTC. This sequence encodes CASSPGAGGPGEQYF.